This T cell receptor beta chain was identified in a study of T cells in Graves' hyperthyroidism and ophthalmopathy (dated 2019 in TCRdb). For the study in its entirety: Peripheral blood was collected at initial diagnosis, before any treatment. After blood sampling, hyperthyroidism patients were treated with methimazole at a starting dose of 30 mg daily, and ophthalmopathy patients were treated with high-dose intravenous methylprednisolone. To identify distinguishing TCR V-J signatures, a discovery cohort of 100 or so patients was used, comprising 43 with Graves' ophthalmopathy and approximately 58 with stable Graves' hyperthyroidism. An independent validation cohort of under 20 hyperthyroidism patients and 15 or so patients who later progressed to ophthalmopathy tested prospective prediction of ophthalmopathy. The paper reports TCR Vbeta CDR3 sequencing of 130 to 150 peripheral blood samples: 43 ophthalmopathy, 75 to 80 hyperthyroidism and 17 progressor patients. In addition, the study compared T-cell repertoires in thyroid tissue and in blood from six Graves' hyperthyroidism patients. The 75 to 100 discovery patients were randomly split 7:3 into training and test sets. The research as a whole found: In validation, progression to ophthalmopathy was predicted by the model with nearly 71% sensitivity and 72% to 80% specificity, a median of 6.5 months before onset. Sample size was not statistically predetermined, and blinding of investigators to group allocation was not performed. Most expanded thyroid clonotypes (frequency above 0.001) were also found in blood, which suggests that blood repertoires may mirror thyroid immune responses. In cross-validation, a model built on a 13 V-J signature told ophthalmopathy apart from stable hyperthyroidism with 85% to 90% sensitivity and about 81% specificity, and in testing the same model reached 80%/75%.

Amplification of TCR beta CDR3 regions was carried out from RNA transcripts. The first round of RT-PCR for the TCR CDR3 was performed with the HTBI primer set and the Qiagen OneStep RT-PCR kit. A second multiplex PCR round built the libraries, followed by size selection and purification. Libraries were sequenced paired-end with 100 bp reads on an Illumina HiSeq2000. The published analysis was carried out like this. Raw data were processed with SOAPnuke, discarding reads with adapters, uncalled bases, mean Phred below 15, or no exact constant-primer or identifier match. High-quality paired reads were merged using COPE v1.2.5, and each unique nucleotide sequence was defined as a clonotype. MiTCR v1.1 was used to align clonotypes to the IMGT TRBV, TRBD and TRBJ reference segments. Analysis was restricted to V-J combinations with a frequency above 0.0001, which covered roughly 99% of repertoires. A TCS score was defined as the ratio of F50 (clonal expansion) to E x V (chaos), with BLOSUM62-based TCRdist applied between CDR3 peptides within each V-J. Welch's t-statistics and random forest reduced 450 to 600 V-J features to fewer than 15, which were used in a naive Bayes classifier (R e1071). The raw public data were reprocessed by TCRdb itself: fastp quality trimming at Q25, MiXCR clonotype calling, in-frame beta chains only. Under each unique CDR3 protein, matching rows form one entry showing the most common genes and DNA. TCRdb's processing, not the study's, gives the V and J calls here. The sample table lists hundreds of thousands of distinct CDR3 sequences, around an eighth of them with a count of one. The biggest ten clones account for around 27% of the sample.

This clonotype was seen many times. Its antigen is currently not known. No much larger clonotype is one base removed from it; base qualities were not supplied. Moderately to severely active disease, a Clinical Activity Score of at least 3, a NOSPECS grade of at least 4, and a duration under 3 months were present in ophthalmopathy patients. Any patient with an uncontrolled infection, another autoimmune disease, pregnancy or lactation was excluded. Diagnoses were based on clinical symptoms, serum thyroxine and TRAb, thyroid ultrasound and orbital computed tomography. Ficoll-Paque density gradient centrifugation was used to isolate PBMCs from around 10 ml of fresh peripheral blood. Total RNA was extracted with Trizol reagent, and quality was checked on an Agilent 2100 Bioanalyzer. From its cysteine to its phenylalanine, the CDR3 spans 15 amino acids. Solely the CDR3 DNA is kept, with 45 bases framed from the first base. After removal of 0 bases from V and 8 bases from J, the junction retains 7 bases not matched to a gene. CDR1 and CDR2 are read off the germline V gene (reference sequence) as LGHDT and YNNKEL.

Input material: blood. The sequence came from a man between 45 and 60 years old with Graves' ophthalmopathy. The rearranged segments are TRBV3-1 and TRBJ2-1; TRBD2 matches 7 bases in the middle. The nucleotide sequence reads as follows: TGTGCCAGCAGCCAAGATGGGGGAGGGCCACATGAGCAGTTCTTC. Translated, this gives CASSQDGGGPHEQFF.